This TCR beta chain was sequenced for a study of Graves' ophthalmopathy and Graves' hyperthyroidism. This clonotype was observed at least ten times. Amplification of TCR beta CDR3 regions used RNA transcripts. The library came from an HTBI-primed first-round RT-PCR and a second-round multiplex PCR. TCRdb fed the multiplex PCR reads into MiXCR, producing one record per CDR3 protein. The profile shows around 1,000,000 distinct CDR3 sequences, about two fifths of them singletons. V shed 5 bases and J 8 bases; nucleotides not matched to a gene: 15. This CDR3 is built from 17 residues. The sequencing input was peripheral blood or thyroid tissue (not recorded which). The TCR sequence derives from an adult man with Graves' hyperthyroidism. V usage is TRBV12-3 or TRBV12-4 and J usage is TRBJ1-6, with 7 bases that match TRBD1. The CDR3 sequence: CASSQPKRTGPYSPLHF. In DNA form, the CDR3 reads TGTGCCAGCAGTCAACCAAAAAGGACAGGTCCGTATTCACCCCTCCACTTT.